This T cell receptor (beta chain) was sequenced for a study of human T cells and chemical hapten exposure. Study as a whole: Weekly administration of diphenylcyclopropenone to the scalp of patients continued throughout the approximately 23-week study.

General study results and limits: TCRs whose frequency exceeded 1 in 1000 remained the same following DPC sensitization. Compared with pre-sensitization or healthy control sets, expanded TCRs clustered more.

As concerns this clonotype: Its antigen is unidentified. One base away lies a much larger clone, so this may be a sequencing read error.

MiXCR was run by TCRdb on the RACE reads, yielding one entry per CDR3 protein. The sample contains about 82,000 distinct CDR3 sequences, roughly 13% of which appear only once. Time point indicated: patch test 3, about 24 weeks after DPC sensitization. Treatment given: therapeutic diphenylcyclopropenone sensitization with weekly scalp DPC. Sequencing started from total RNA isolated from unfractionated whole blood. Germline V gene sequence: CDR1 MNHNY, CDR2 SVGAGI (reference sequence). The germline V and J ends were trimmed by 7 bases and 5 bases, with 17 bases remaining between them. The CDR3 sequence is 14 residues long.

This receptor was taken from a woman aged 50 to 60 with alopecia areata. Some clones in this sample may be carry-over from other donors' samples. The sample here was whole blood, taken in connection with sensitization to the hapten diphenylcyclopropenone (DPC). V gene TRBV6-6 combines with J gene TRBJ1-1; D is ambiguous. The CDR3 here is CASKSLERETEAFF. In DNA, the CDR3 is TGTGCCAGCAAAAGCCTGGAAAGGGAAACTGAAGCTTTCTTT.